The 9 T cell receptor beta chains given below trace back to one sample, sequenced in a study of blood T cell repertoires in COVID-19. Sequencing was performed with immunoSEQ multiplex PCR; in TCRdb, only in-frame clones are kept and a portion is missing. The sample has 130,000 to 150,000 clones, roughly 86% seen once. Sequenced: peripheral blood. These receptors came from a human donor in a cohort sampled during active COVID-19.

J is TRBJ1-1 and V is TRBV18; D possibly corresponds to TRBD1 (5 bases). From germline, CDR1 is KGHSH and CDR2 LQKENI. Trimming took off 3 bases at V and 0 bases at J, with 14 bases between the two ends. This CDR3 has 16 amino acids. As DNA, the CDR3 is TGTGCCAGCTCACCCCAGGGAAGGAATATGAACACTGAAGCTTTCTTT. Amino acid sequence: CASSPQGRNMNTEAFF.

The chain links TRBV29-1 to TRBJ1-2, with D perhaps matching TRBD1 (6 bases). From germline, CDR1 is SQVTM and CDR2 ANQGSEA. V gave up 4 bases and J gave up 6 bases, with 18 bases separating them. The CDR3 is 14 residues long. The CDR3, as DNA: TGCAGCGTTGGTATATCGGGGGGCCCTCATGGCTACACCTTC. Translating it yields CSVGISGGPHGYTF.

This clone was seen just once. The gene calls are TRBV18 and TRBJ1-3; D gene ambiguous. The CDR3 length is 15 residues. The ends were cut back, 0 bases at V and 1 base at J, with 7 bases in the middle. CDR1 KGHSH and CDR2 LQKENI come from the germline V gene. CDR3 sequence: CASSPPLVSGNTIYF. In nucleotides, the CDR3 is TGTGCCAGCTCACCACCTCTAGTTTCTGGAAACACCATATATTTT.

By share, this clone counts as medium-sized. The rearrangement links TRBV29-1 to TRBJ2-5; D may be TRBD2 (5 bases). Trimming shortened V by 4 bases and J by 7 bases, and 13 bases separated the two germline ends. This CDR3 spans 12 amino acids. Germline CDR1 is SQVTM and CDR2 is ANQGSEA. The CDR3 spells CSVGEPPGTQYF. DNA of the CDR3: TGCAGCGTTGGGGAGCCCCCGGGGACCCAGTACTTC.

The genes are TRBV7-3 and TRBJ2-5; TRBD2 matches at 8 bases. J was trimmed by 4 bases and V by 5 bases; bases with no gene match: 9. CDR3 length: 15 amino acids. CDR1 and CDR2 (germline): SGHTA, FQGTGA. The CDR3 reads CASSPSGGGLETQYF. CDR3 sequence (DNA): TGTGCCAGCAGCCCCTCGGGCGGGGGGCTAGAGACCCAGTACTTC.

The chain recombines TRBV5-6 with TRBJ1-2; 10 bases fit TRBD1. Germline loops: CDR1 SGHDT, CDR2 YYEEEE. CDR3 size: 14 residues. Trimming took 4 bases from V and 4 from J; bases not matched to a gene: 4. CDR3 region: CASSRDRGPYGYTF. Written as DNA, the CDR3 is TGTGCCAGCAGCCGGGACAGGGGCCCCTATGGCTACACCTTC.

V usage is TRBV6-5 and J usage is TRBJ1-3; D remains ambiguous. Looked up from germline, CDR1 is MNHEY and CDR2 is SVGAGI. With 5 bases removed from V and 0 bases from J, the gap between germline ends came to 11 bases. CDR3 length: 15 residues. In DNA form, the CDR3 reads TGTGCCAGCAGTCAGGCCGGCCGCTCTGGAAACACCATATATTTT. The encoded protein is CASSQAGRSGNTIYF.

The chain uses TRBV9 and TRBJ2-1, with D possibly TRBD1 on 5 matching bases. Germline V gene lookup returns CDR1 SGDLS and CDR2 YYNGEE. V lost 0 bases and J 6 bases, leaving 13 bases between the germline ends. The CDR3 contains 15 residues. CDR3 in amino acids: CASSVDASRVNEQFF. The CDR3 bases are TGTGCCAGCAGCGTAGATGCGAGCAGGGTCAATGAGCAGTTCTTC. Combining the CDR3 with reference TRBV9 and TRBJ2-1 gives the whole variable domain DSGVTQTPKHLITATGQRVTLRCSPRSGDLSVYWYQQSLDQGLQFLIQYYNGEERAKGNILERFSAQQFPDLHSELNLSSLELGDSALYFCASSVDASRVNEQFFGPGTRLTVL.

The V gene is TRBV28, the J gene TRBJ2-7; 9 bases line up with TRBD1. Trimming removed 4 bases from V and 3 bases from J; junction bases left unmatched: 1. Per the germline V gene, CDR1 is MDHEN and CDR2 is SYDVKM. The CDR3 contains 13 residues. The CDR3 DNA follows: TGTGCCAGCAGTTGGACAGGGGTCTACGAGCAGTACTTC. Translated: CASSWTGVYEQYF.